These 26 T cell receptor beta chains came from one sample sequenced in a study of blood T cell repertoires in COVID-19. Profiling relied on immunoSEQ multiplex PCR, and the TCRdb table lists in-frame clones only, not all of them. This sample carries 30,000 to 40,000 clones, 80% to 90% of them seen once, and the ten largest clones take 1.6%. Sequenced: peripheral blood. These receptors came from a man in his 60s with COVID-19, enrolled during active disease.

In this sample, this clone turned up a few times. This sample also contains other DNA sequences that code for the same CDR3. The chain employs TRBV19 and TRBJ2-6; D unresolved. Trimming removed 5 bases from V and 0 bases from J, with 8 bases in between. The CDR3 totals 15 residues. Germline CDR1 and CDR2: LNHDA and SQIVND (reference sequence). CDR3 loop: CASSARFSGANVLTF. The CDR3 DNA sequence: TGTGCCAGTAGTGCCCGGTTCTCTGGGGCCAACGTCCTGACTTTC.

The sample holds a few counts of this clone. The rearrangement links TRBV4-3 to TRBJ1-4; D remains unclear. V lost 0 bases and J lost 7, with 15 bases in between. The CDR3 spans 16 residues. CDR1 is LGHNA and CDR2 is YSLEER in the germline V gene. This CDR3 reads CASSQDSPGGSEKLFF. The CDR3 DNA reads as TGCGCCAGCAGCCAAGACTCCCCCGGAGGGAGTGAAAAACTGTTTTTT.

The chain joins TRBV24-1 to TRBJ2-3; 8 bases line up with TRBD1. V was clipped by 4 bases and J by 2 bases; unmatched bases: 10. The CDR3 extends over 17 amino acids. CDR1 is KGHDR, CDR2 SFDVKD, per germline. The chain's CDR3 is CATSDPKPGQVTDTQYF. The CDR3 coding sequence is TGTGCCACCAGTGACCCAAAGCCGGGACAGGTCACAGATACGCAGTATTTT.

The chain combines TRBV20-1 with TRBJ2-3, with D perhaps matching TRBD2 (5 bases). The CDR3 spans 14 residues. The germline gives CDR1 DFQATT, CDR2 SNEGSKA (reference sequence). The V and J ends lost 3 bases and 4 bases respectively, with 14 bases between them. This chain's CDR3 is CSASNYAGADTQYF. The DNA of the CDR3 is TGCAGTGCTAGTAACTATGCGGGCGCAGATACGCAGTATTTT.

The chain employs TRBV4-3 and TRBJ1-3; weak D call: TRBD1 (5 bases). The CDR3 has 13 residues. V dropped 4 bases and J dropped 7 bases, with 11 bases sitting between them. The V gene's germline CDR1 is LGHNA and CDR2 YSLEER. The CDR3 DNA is TGCGCCAGCAGCCCGGAGGGGAGGAACACCATATATTTT. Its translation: CASSPEGRNTIYF.

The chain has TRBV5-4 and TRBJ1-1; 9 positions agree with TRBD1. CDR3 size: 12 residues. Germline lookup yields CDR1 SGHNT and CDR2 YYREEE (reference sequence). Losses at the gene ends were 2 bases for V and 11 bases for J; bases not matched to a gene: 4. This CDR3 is CASSFITGGAFF. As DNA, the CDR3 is TGTGCCAGCAGCTTCATTACAGGGGGCGCTTTCTTT.

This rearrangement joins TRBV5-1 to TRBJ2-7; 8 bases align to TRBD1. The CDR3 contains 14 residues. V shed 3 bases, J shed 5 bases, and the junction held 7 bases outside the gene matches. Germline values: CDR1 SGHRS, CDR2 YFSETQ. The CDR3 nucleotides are TGCGCCAGCAGCTCCCGGACAGGGAGCGACGAGCAGTACTTC. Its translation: CASSSRTGSDEQYF.

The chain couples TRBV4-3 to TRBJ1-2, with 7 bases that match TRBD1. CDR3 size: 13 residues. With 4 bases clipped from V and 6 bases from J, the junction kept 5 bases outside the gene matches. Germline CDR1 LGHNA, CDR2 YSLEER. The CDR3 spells CASSPRDSDGYTF. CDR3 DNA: TGCGCCAGCAGCCCCAGGGACAGCGATGGCTACACCTTC.

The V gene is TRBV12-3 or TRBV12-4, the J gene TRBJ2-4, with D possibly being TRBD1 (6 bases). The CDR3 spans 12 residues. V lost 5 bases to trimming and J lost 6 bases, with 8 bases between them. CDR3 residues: CASSQGLNIQYF. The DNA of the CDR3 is TGTGCCAGCAGTCAGGGGTTAAACATTCAGTACTTC.

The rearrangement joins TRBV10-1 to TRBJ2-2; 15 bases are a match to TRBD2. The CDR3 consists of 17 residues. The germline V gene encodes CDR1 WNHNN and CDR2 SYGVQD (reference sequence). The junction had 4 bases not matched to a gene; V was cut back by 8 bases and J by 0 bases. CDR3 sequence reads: CASSGLAGGANTGELFF. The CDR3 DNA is TGCGCCAGCTCGGGACTAGCGGGAGGTGCGAACACCGGGGAGCTGTTTTTT.

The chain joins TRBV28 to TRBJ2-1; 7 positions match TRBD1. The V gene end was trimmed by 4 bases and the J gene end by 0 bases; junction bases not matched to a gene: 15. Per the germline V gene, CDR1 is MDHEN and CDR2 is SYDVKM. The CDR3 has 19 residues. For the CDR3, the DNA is TGTGCCAGCAGTTCCAGAACCTTAAGGGGGCAGGGCTCCTACAATGAGCAGTTCTTC. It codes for CASSSRTLRGQGSYNEQFF.

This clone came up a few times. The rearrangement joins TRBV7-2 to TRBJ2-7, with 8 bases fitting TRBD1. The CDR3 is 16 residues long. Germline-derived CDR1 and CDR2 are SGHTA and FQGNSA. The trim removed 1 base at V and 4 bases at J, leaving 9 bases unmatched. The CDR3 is CASSLVAGGGEYEQYF. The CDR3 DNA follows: TGTGCCAGCAGCTTAGTAGCAGGGGGCGGGGAATACGAGCAGTACTTC.

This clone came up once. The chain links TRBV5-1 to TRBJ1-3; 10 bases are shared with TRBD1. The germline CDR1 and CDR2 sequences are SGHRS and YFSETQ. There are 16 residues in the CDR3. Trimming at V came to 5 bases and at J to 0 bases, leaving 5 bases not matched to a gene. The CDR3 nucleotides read TGCGCCAGCAGTCTGACAGGGGGCTACTCTGGAAACACCATATATTTT. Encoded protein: CASSLTGGYSGNTIYF.

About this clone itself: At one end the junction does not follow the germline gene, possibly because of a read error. This CDR3 is CASSQKRDRAMF. The CDR3 nucleotides read TGTGCCAGCAGTCAAAAGAGGGACAGAGCAATGTTC. The chain links TRBV2 to TRBJ2-4, with TRBD1 matching 7 bases. This CDR3 has 12 residues. The V gene's germline CDR1 is SNHLY and CDR2 FYNNEI.

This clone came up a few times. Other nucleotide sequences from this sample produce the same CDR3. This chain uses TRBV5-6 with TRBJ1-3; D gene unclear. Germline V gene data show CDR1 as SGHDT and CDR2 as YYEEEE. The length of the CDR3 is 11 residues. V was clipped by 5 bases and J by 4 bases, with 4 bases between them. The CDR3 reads CASSSGNTIYF. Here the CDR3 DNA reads TGTGCCAGCAGTTCGGGAAACACCATATATTTT.

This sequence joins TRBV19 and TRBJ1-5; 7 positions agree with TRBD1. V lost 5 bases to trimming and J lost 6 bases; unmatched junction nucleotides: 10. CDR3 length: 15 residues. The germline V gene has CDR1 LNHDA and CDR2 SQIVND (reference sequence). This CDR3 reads CASSSTRTGPQPQHF. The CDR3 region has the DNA TGTGCCAGTAGTTCAACCCGGACAGGTCCTCAGCCCCAGCATTTT.

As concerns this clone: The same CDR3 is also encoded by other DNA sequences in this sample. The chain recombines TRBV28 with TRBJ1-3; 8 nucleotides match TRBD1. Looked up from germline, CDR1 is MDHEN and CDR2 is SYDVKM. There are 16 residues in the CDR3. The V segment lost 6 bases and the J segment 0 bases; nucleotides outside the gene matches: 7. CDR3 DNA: TGTGCCAGCAGCGACAGGGGCTCCTTCTCTGGAAACACCATATATTTT. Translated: CASSDRGSFSGNTIYF.

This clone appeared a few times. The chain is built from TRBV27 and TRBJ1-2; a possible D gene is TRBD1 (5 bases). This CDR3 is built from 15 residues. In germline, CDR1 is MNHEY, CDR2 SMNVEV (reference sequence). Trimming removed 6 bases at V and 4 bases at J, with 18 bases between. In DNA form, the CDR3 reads TGTGCCAGCAGACCCCTGGGGGGGGATAGCTATGGCTACACCTTC. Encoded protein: CASRPLGGDSYGYTF.

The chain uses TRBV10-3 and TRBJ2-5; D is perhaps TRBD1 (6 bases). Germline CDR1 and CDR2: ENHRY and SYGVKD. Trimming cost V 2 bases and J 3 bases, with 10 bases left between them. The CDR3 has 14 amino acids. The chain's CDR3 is CAISETGREETQYF. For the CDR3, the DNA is TGTGCCATCAGTGAGACAGGGCGGGAAGAGACCCAGTACTTC.

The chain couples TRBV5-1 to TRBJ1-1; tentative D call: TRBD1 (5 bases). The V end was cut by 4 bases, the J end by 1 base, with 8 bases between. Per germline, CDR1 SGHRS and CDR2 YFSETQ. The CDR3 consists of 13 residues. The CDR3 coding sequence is TGCGCCAGCAGCCCAGGGCCGAACACTGAAGCTTTCTTT. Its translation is CASSPGPNTEAFF.

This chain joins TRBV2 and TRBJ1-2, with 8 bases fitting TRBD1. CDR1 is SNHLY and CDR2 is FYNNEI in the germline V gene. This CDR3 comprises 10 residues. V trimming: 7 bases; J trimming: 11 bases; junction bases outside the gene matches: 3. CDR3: CASKTGEYTF. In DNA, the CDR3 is TGTGCCAGCAAGACAGGGGAGTACACCTTC.

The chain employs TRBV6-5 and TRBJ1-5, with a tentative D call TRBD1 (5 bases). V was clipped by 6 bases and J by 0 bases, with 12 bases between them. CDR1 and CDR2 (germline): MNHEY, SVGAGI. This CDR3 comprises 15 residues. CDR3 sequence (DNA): TGTGCCAGCAGCGCGGGACGGGATAGCAATCAGCCCCAGCATTTT. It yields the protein CASSAGRDSNQPQHF.

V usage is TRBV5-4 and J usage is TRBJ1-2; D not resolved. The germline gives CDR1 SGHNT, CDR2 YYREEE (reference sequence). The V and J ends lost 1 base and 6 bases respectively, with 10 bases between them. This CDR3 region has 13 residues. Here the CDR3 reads CASSLRSVNGYTF. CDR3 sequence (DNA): TGTGCCAGCAGCTTGAGGAGTGTCAATGGCTACACCTTC.

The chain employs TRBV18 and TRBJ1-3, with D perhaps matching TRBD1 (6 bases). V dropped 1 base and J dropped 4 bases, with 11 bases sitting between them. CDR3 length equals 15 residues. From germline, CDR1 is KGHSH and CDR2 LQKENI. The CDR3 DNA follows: TGTGCCAGCTCACCACAACGGGGGGCCGGAAACACCATATATTTT. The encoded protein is CASSPQRGAGNTIYF.

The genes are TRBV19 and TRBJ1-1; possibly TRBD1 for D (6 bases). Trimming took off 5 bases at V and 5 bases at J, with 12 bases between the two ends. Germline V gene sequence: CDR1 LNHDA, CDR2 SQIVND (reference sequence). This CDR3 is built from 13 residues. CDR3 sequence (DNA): TGTGCCAGTAGTCCTAGGGGGAAGACTGAAGCTTTCTTT. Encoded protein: CASSPRGKTEAFF.

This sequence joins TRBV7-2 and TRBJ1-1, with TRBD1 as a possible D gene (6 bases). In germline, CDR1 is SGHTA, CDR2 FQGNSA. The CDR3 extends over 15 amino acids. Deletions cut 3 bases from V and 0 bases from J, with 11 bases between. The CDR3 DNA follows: TGTGCCAGCAGCTTCGCAGGGGCCATGAACACTGAAGCTTTCTTT. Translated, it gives CASSFAGAMNTEAFF. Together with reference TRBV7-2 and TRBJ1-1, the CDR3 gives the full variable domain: GAGVSQSPSNKVTEKGKDVELRCDPISGHTALYWYRQSLGQGLEFLIYFQGNSAPDKSGLPSDRFSAERTGGSVSTLTIQRTQQEDSAVYLCASSFAGAMNTEAFFGQGTRLTVV.